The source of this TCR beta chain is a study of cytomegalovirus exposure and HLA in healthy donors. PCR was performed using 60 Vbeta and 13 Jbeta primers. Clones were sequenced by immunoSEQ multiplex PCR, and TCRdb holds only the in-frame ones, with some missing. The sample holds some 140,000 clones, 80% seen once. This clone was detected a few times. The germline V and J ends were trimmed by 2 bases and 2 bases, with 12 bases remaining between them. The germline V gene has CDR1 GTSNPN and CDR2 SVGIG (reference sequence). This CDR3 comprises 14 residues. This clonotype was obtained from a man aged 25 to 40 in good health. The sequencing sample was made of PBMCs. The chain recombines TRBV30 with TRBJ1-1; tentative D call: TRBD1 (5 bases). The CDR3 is CAWSTRGGNTEAFF. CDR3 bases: TGTGCCTGGAGTACGCGGGGGGGAAACACTGAAGCTTTCTTT.